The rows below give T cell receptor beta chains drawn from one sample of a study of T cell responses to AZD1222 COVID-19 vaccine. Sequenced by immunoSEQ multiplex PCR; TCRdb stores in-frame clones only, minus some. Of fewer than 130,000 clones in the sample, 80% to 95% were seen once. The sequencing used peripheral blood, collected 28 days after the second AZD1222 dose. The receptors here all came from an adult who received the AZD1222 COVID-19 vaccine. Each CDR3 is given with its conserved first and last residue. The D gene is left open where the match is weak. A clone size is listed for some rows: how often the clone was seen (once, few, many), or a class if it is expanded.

cdr3_nt: TGTGCCAGCTCCCCTGCTGGGGGGGCAGATCAGCCCCAGCATTTT
cdr3_aa: CASSPAGGADQPQHF
j_call: TRBJ1-5
v_call: TRBV18
clone_size: NA
d_call: NA

cdr3_nt: TGTGCCTGGAAGGGGAAGAGACCTTCTGGGGCCAACGTCCTGACTTTC
cdr3_aa: CAWKGKRPSGANVLTF
j_call: TRBJ2-6
v_call: TRBV30
clone_size: NA
d_call: NA

cdr3_nt: TGCGCCAGCAGCCAAGAGCCCGGGACAGAAGCGTCCTACGAGCAGTACTTC
cdr3_aa: CASSQEPGTEASYEQYF
j_call: TRBJ2-7
v_call: TRBV4-1
clone_size: NA
d_call: TRBD1

cdr3_nt: TGTGCCAGCAGGGAGGGACAGGGCATCCAAGAGACCCAGTACTTC
cdr3_aa: CASREGQGIQETQYF
j_call: TRBJ2-5
v_call: TRBV2
clone_size: NA
d_call: TRBD1

cdr3_nt: TGTGCCAGCAGTTACTCTCGAGGGATTGGCACTGAAGCTTTCTTT
cdr3_aa: CASSYSRGIGTEAFF
j_call: TRBJ1-1
v_call: TRBV6-5
clone_size: NA
d_call: NA

cdr3_nt: TGTGCCAGCAGTTTGGGGGTAGAGGGCAATCAGCCCCAGCATTTT
cdr3_aa: CASSLGVEGNQPQHF
j_call: TRBJ1-5
v_call: TRBV28
clone_size: few
d_call: NA

cdr3_nt: TGTGCCAGCGGTGAGGTTTGGGCAACCTACAATGAGCAGTTCTTC
cdr3_aa: CASGEVWATYNEQFF
j_call: TRBJ2-1
v_call: TRBV7-9
clone_size: NA
d_call: NA

cdr3_nt: TGCGCCAGCAGCTCAAGACTAGAGTTGGCCGGGGAGCTGTTTTTT
cdr3_aa: CASSSRLELAGELFF
j_call: TRBJ2-2
v_call: TRBV5-1
clone_size: NA
d_call: NA

cdr3_nt: TGTGCCAGCAGCTTAGCGGGGATTCAGGACAATGAGCAGTTCTTC
cdr3_aa: CASSLAGIQDNEQFF
j_call: TRBJ2-1
v_call: TRBV7-2
clone_size: few
d_call: NA

cdr3_nt: TGTGCCAGCAGTCCCTCAAGACAGGGCGGCACTGAAGCTTTCTTT
cdr3_aa: CASSPSRQGGTEAFF
j_call: TRBJ1-1
v_call: TRBV2
clone_size: few
d_call: TRBD1